The 4 T cell receptor beta chains below come from one sample, sequenced in a study of T cells after yellow fever vaccination. TCRdb re-called the 5' RACE reads with MiXCR, one entry per CDR3 protein. The sample has approximately 96,000 distinct CDR3 sequences; 7.5% to 10% are singletons. The sample was CD8+ T cells not binding an NS4B(214-222) dextramer, sorted from PBMCs, taken roughly 14 days after the first yellow fever vaccination. The receptors shown here come from a man aged 18 to 29 who received the YFV17D yellow fever vaccine.

This chain connects TRBV6-2 or TRBV6-3 to TRBJ1-1; perhaps TRBD1 as D (5 bases). Deletions cut 6 bases from V and 1 base from J, with 12 bases between. Germline lookup yields CDR1 MNHEY and CDR2 SVGEGT. The CDR3 loop spans 14 amino acids. As DNA, the CDR3 is TGTGCCAGCAGACTCACAGGAGGGAACACTGAAGCTTTCTTT. This sequence encodes CASRLTGGNTEAFF.

The chain couples TRBV29-1 to TRBJ1-1; TRBD1 aligns across 9 bases. The CDR3 consists of 15 residues. Germline-derived CDR1 and CDR2 are SQVTM and ANQGSEA. J was trimmed by 3 bases and V by 6 bases; bases with no gene match: 11. The DNA for the CDR3 is TGCAGCGTGGGGACAGGGACGACCCAGGACACTGAAGCTTTCTTT. Translation: CSVGTGTTQDTEAFF.

The chain uses TRBV30 and TRBJ1-5; 7 bases line up with TRBD1. The CDR3 is made up of 14 amino acids. V lost 5 bases and J lost 2; bases outside the gene matches: 6. Germline V CDR1 and CDR2: GTSNPN, SVGIG (reference sequence). The CDR3 nucleotides are TGTGCCTGGGGGGGGACAGCCGGCAATCAGCCCCAGCATTTT. Translation gives CAWGGTAGNQPQHF.

The V and J genes are TRBV15 and TRBJ2-3; 10 bases line up with TRBD2. CDR1 and CDR2 from the germline V gene are LNHNV and YYDKDF (reference sequence). The CDR3 extends over 14 amino acids. J lost 4 bases, V lost 6 bases, and 4 bases had no gene match. The CDR3 is CATRASGGSDTQYF. CDR3 DNA: TGTGCCACCAGGGCTAGCGGGGGCTCAGATACGCAGTATTTT. The whole variable domain, filled in from reference TRBV15 and TRBJ2-3, reads DAMVIQNPRYQVTQFGKPVTLSCSQTLNHNVMYWYQQKSSQAPKLLFHYYDKDFNNEADTPDNFQSRRPNTSFCFLDIRSPGLGDTAMYLCATRASGGSDTQYFGPGTRLTVL.